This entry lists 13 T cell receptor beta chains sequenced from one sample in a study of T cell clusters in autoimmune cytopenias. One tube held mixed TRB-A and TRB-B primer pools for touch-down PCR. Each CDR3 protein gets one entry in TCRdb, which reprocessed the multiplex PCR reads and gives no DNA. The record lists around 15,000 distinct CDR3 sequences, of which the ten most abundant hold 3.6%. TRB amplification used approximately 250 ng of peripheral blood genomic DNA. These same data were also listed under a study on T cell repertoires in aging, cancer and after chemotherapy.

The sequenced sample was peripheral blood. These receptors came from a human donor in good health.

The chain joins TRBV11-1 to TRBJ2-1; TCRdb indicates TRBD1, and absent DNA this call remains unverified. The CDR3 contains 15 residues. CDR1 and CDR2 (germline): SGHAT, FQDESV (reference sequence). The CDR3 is CASSYRDRGVYEQFF. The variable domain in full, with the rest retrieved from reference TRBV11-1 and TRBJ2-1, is EAEVAQSPRYKITEKSQAVAFWCDPISGHATLYWYRQILGQGPELLVQFQDESVVDDSQLPKDRFSAERLKGVDSTLKIQPAELGDSAMYLCASSYRDRGVYEQFFGPGTRLTVL.

CDR3 loop: CASSGSRGTGELFF. The V call is TRBV10-1, the J call TRBJ2-2; no DNA is available, so the TRBD1 call from TCRdb remains unchecked. Per germline, CDR1 WNHNN and CDR2 SYGVQD (reference sequence). This CDR3 is built from 14 residues.

CDR3 protein: CASSTVRIYEQYF. This chain connects TRBV6-2 or TRBV6-3 to TRBJ2-7. The germline gives CDR1 MNHEY, CDR2 SVGEGT. CDR3 length: 13 residues.

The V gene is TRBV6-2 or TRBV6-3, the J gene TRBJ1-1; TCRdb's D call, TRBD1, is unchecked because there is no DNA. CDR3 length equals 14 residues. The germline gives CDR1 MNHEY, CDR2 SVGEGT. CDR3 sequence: CASSYNLRGTEAFF.

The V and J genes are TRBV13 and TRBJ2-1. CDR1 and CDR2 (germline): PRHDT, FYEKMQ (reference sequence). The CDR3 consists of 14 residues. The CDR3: CASSLALERNEQFF. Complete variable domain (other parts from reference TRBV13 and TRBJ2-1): AAGVIQSPRHLIKEKRETATLKCYPIPRHDTVYWYQQGPGQDPQFLISFYEKMQSDKGSIPDRFSAQQFSDYHSELNMSSLELGDSALYFCASSLALERNEQFFGPGTRLTVL.

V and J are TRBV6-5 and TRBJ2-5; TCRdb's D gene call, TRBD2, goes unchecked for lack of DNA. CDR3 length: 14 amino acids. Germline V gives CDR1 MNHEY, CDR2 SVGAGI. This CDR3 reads CASSLREVGGAQYF.

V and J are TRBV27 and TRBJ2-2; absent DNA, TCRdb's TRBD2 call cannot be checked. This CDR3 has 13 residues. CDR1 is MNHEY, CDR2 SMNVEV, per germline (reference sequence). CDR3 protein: CASSYRATGDLFF.

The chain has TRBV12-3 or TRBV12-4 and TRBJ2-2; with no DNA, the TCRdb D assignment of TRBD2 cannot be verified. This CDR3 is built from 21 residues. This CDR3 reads CASRGGSRGLAGGTHTGELFF.

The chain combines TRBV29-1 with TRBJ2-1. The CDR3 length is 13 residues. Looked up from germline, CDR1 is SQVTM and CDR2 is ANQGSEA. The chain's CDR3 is CSVAAGRNNEQFF.

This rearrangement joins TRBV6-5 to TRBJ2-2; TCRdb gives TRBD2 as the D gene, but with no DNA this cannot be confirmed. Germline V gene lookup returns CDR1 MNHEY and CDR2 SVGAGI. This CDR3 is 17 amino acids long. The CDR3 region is CASSYQSWELDTGELFF.

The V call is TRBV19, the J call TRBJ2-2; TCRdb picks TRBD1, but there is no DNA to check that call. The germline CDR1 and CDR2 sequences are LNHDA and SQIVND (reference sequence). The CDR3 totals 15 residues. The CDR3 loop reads CASSFRQGDTGELFF.

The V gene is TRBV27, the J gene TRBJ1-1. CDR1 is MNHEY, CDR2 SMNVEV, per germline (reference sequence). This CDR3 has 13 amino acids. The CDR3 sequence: CASSGWGETEAFF.

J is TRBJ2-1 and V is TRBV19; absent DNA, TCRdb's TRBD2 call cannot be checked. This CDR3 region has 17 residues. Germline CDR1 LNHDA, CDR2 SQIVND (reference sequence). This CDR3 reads CASSRWSGTSGIGEQFF.